The rows below give T cell receptor beta chains drawn from one sample of a study of blood T cell repertoires in COVID-19. Profiled with immunoSEQ multiplex PCR; TCRdb holds only in-frame clones, not every one. The sample carries some 180,000 clones, roughly 79% recorded once. Sequenced input: peripheral blood. The receptors derive from a woman aged 40 to 50 with COVID-19, enrolled during active disease. Each CDR3 is given with its conserved first and last residue. The D gene is left open where the match is weak. Size is stated for part of the rows, as once, few or many counts, or as a class when the clone is expanded.

NA,NA,TRBJ2-7,TRBV30,TGTGCCTGGACTAACGTGGGAGGCTACGAGCAGTACTTC,CAWTNVGGYEQYF
NA,NA,TRBJ2-1,TRBV6-5,TGTGCCAGCCAGGGGGGCGCTTGGAATGAGCAGTTCTTC,CASQGGAWNEQFF
once,NA,TRBJ2-5,TRBV2,TGTGCCAGCAGTGGGGGGCCCGGAGAGACCCAGTACTTC,CASSGGPGETQYF
NA,TRBD1,TRBJ2-3,TRBV7-6,TGTGCCAGCAGCCCTCATGGACAGGCCCAAGGTACAGATACGCAGTATTTT,CASSPHGQAQGTDTQYF
NA,TRBD1,TRBJ1-2,TRBV9,TGTGCCAGCAGCCCCGAAGGGACAGCCTATGGCTACACCTTC,CASSPEGTAYGYTF
medium-sized,NA,TRBJ1-1,TRBV25-1,TGTGCCAGCAGTGAAGCACACCATGAAGCTTTCTTT,CASSEAHHEAFF
NA,NA,TRBJ2-7,TRBV28,TGTGCCAGCAGTTCCACGGGAAAGCAGAGATTC,CASSSTGKQRF
NA,NA,TRBJ2-2,TRBV11-2,TGTGCCAGCAGCGGCCGGGGGGCTACCGGGGAGCTGTTTTTT,CASSGRGATGELFF
NA,NA,TRBJ2-5,TRBV7-6,TGTGCCAGCAGCTTAGTAGCCGGGAGCCAAGAGACCCAGTACTTC,CASSLVAGSQETQYF
NA,NA,TRBJ1-2,TRBV28,TGTGCCAGCAGTTTAGGGGCAGGGATAGGCTACACCTTC,CASSLGAGIGYTF
NA,NA,TRBJ2-7,TRBV11-3,TGTGCCAGCAGTATAGCGGCCGCCTACGAGCAGTACTTC,CASSIAAAYEQYF
NA,TRBD2,TRBJ2-7,TRBV28,TGTGCCAGCAACCCTAGCGGGAGGGGCTACGAGCAGTACTTC,CASNPSGRGYEQYF
few,TRBD2,TRBJ2-2,TRBV29-1,TGCAGCGTAGGAGCTAGCGGGGGGCCGTACGGGGAGCTGTTTTTT,CSVGASGGPYGELFF
NA,TRBD2,TRBJ2-1,TRBV28,TGTGCCAGCAGTTTATCTCTCATAGCGGGAGAGGGTCAGGATGAGCAGTTCTTC,CASSLSLIAGEGQDEQFF
NA,NA,TRBJ2-1,TRBV27,TGTGCCAGCAGTTTATCAGGCAGCGGGACATCAAATGAGCAGTTCTTC,CASSLSGSGTSNEQFF
NA,NA,TRBJ1-4,TRBV5-1,TGCGCCAGCAGCCCCTCTGCCTATGGTAATGAAAAACTGTTTTTT,CASSPSAYGNEKLFF
NA,TRBD1,TRBJ1-2,TRBV5-4,TGTGCCAGCATCAGACAGGGGTCTGGTGAAGGCTACACCTTC,CASIRQGSGEGYTF
once,NA,TRBJ1-3,TRBV5-1,TGCGCCAGCAGCTTGGACAGGGTTCAAAACACCATATATTTT,CASSLDRVQNTIYF
NA,NA,TRBJ2-4,TRBV24-1,TGTGCCACCAGACAGGGTGACATTCAGTACTTC,CATRQGDIQYF
NA,NA,TRBJ2-5,TRBV3-1/TRBV3-2,TGTGCCAGCAGTCCCTCTGCAACTAGTACAGAGACCCAGTACTTC,CASSPSATSTETQYF
NA,NA,TRBJ1-3,TRBV10-3,TGTGCCACCAGCGCGGGAACAAACACCATATATTTT,CATSAGTNTIYF
NA,TRBD1,TRBJ1-1,TRBV2,TGTGCCAGCAGCCTTTTACAGGGGTGGTCTGAAGCTTTCTTT,CASSLLQGWSEAFF
NA,NA,TRBJ1-2,TRBV19,TGTGCCAGTAGTAGCAGGAACGAAGCTAACTATGGCTACACCTTC,CASSSRNEANYGYTF
NA,TRBD2,TRBJ2-7,TRBV28,TGTGCCAGCAGTACGGGTCTAGCGGGATCCACCTACGAGCAGTACTTC,CASSTGLAGSTYEQYF
NA,NA,TRBJ2-1,TRBV5-5,TGTGCCAGCAGCTTTAAGGGTTCGGGAGTGGGGAACAATGAGCAGTTCTTC,CASSFKGSGVGNNEQFF
NA,TRBD1,TRBJ1-2,TRBV5-6,TGTGCCAGCAGCTTCCGGACAGGGGGCCTCTCTGGCTACACCTTC,CASSFRTGGLSGYTF
NA,NA,TRBJ2-1,TRBV11-3,TGTGCCAGCAGCTTAGATGGGGGCCGCAGAAATGAGCAGTTCTTC,CASSLDGGRRNEQFF
NA,TRBD1,TRBJ1-5,TRBV2,TGTGCCAGCCGGCAGGGGGCGACAAGCAATCAGCCCCAGCATTTT,CASRQGATSNQPQHF
NA,TRBD1,TRBJ1-4,TRBV5-1,TGCGCCAGCAAAATTGGGACAGCAACTAATGAAAAACTGTTTTTT,CASKIGTATNEKLFF
NA,NA,TRBJ2-4,TRBV28,TGTGCCAGCAGTTTAACAGTCAAAAACATTCAGTACTTC,CASSLTVKNIQYF
NA,NA,TRBJ2-2,TRBV4-2,TGTGCCAGCAGCCAAGATCAGGCCGGGGAGCTGTTTTTT,CASSQDQAGELFF
NA,TRBD1,TRBJ1-2,TRBV24-1,TGTGCCACCAGCGTCCCGGGACAGAGGGGCTACACCTTC,CATSVPGQRGYTF
NA,NA,TRBJ1-2,TRBV12-3/TRBV12-4,TGTGCCAGCAGCCCAGGGGCGGGTCATGGCTACACCTTC,CASSPGAGHGYTF
once,NA,TRBJ2-4,TRBV7-2,TGTGCCAGCAGCTCACTCAGGGGTTTCGACAAAAACATTCAGTACTTC,CASSSLRGFDKNIQYF
once,TRBD2,TRBJ2-7,TRBV13,TGTGCCAGCAGACACACCGCCGGGACTAGCGGCCCCTTTCCCTCCTACGAGCAGTACTTC,CASRHTAGTSGPFPSYEQYF